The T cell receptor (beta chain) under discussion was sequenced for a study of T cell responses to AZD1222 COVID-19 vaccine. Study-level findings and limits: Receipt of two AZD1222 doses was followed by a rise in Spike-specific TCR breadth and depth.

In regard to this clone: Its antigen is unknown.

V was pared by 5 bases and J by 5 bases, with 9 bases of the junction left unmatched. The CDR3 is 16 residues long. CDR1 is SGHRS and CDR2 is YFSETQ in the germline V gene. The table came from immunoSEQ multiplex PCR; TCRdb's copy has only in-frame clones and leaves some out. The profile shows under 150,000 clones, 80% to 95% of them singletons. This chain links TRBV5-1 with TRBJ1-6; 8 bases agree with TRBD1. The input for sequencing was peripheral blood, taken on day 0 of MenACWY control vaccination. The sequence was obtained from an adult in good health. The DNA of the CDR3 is TGCGCCAGCAGTCCGGGACAGGTTCGCGATAATTCACCCCTCCACTTT. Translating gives CASSPGQVRDNSPLHF.